This T cell receptor (beta chain) is from a study of T cell repertoires in cytomegalovirus infection. This clonotype was counted many times. Via MiXCR, TCRdb re-called the reads, giving one row per CDR3 protein. The sample carries 150,000 to 200,000 distinct CDR3 sequences, approximately 14% recorded once. The V end lost 5 bases, the J end lost 2 bases, and 15 bases lay between the germline ends. The V gene's germline CDR1 is SGHAT and CDR2 FQNNGV. There are 16 residues in the CDR3. This TCR derives from a human donor in good health (CMV status not recorded). Some clones in this sample may be carry-over from other donors' samples. The chain uses TRBV11-2 and TRBJ2-2, with D possibly being TRBD2 (6 bases). Sequencing input: PBMCs. CDR3 sequence reads: CASSPSPSVNTGELFF. The CDR3 DNA sequence: TGTGCCAGCAGCCCCTCCCCTAGCGTCAACACCGGGGAGCTGTTTTTT.